This T cell receptor beta chain came from a study of patients and donors after allogeneic stem cell transplantation. V gave up 4 bases and J gave up 2 bases, with 14 bases separating them. Germline-derived CDR1 and CDR2 are PRHDT and FYEKMQ (reference sequence). The CDR3 runs 15 residues. TCRdb passed the RT-PCR reads through MiXCR, listing each CDR3 protein once. The sample has approximately 200,000 distinct CDR3 sequences, 14% seen once. This receptor was taken from a human donor who was either an allogeneic HSCT recipient or a stem cell or donor lymphocyte infusion donor (not recorded which). It is not recorded whose cells these are; they may come from a transplant donor. The chain carries TRBV13 and TRBJ2-5, with D perhaps given as TRBD1 or TRBD2 (5 bases each). Sequenced input: blood, either unsorted or a sorted T cell fraction (not recorded which). The CDR3: CASSSGDRGQETQYF. DNA for the CDR3: TGTGCCAGCAGCTCCGGGGACCGGGGTCAAGAGACCCAGTACTTC.